This T cell receptor (beta chain) was profiled in a study of blood T cell repertoires in COVID-19. Study-wide context: T cells, B-cell-depleted T cells, or PBMCs supplied cDNA or gDNA.

The repertoire was sequenced with immunoSEQ multiplex PCR; TCRdb's copy has only in-frame clones and lacks some. The repertoire consists of around 80,000 clones, with 75% to 85% occurring once and the leading ten covering 8.5% to 10%. Trimming cost V 2 bases and J 9 bases, with 11 bases left between them. Germline V gives CDR1 SGHTA, CDR2 FQGNSA. The CDR3 covers 13 residues. The gene calls are TRBV7-2 and TRBJ2-1; D ambiguous. This sequence originates from a man aged 45-65 years with COVID-19, enrolled during active disease. Sequenced input: peripheral blood. The CDR3 sequence is CASSLNRVGEQFF. CDR3 nucleotide sequence: TGTGCCAGCAGCTTAAATCGAGTTGGTGAGCAGTTCTTC.